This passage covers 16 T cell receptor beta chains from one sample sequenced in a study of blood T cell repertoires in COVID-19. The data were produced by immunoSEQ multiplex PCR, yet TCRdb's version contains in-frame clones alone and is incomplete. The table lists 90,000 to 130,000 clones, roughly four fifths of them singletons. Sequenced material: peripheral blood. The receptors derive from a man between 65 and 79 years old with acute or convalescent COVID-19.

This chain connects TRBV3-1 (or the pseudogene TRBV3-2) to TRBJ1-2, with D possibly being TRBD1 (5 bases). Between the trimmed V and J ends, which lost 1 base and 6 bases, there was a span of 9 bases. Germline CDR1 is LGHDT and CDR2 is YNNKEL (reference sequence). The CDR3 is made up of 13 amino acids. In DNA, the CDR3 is TGTGCCAGCAGCCAAGGCAGGGCACATGGCTACACCTTC. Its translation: CASSQGRAHGYTF.

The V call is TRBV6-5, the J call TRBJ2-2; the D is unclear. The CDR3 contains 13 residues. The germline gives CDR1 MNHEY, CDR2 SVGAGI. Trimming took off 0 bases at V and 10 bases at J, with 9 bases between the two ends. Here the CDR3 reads CASSYSRRSELFF. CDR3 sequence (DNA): TGTGCCAGCAGTTACTCCCGCCGGTCGGAGCTGTTTTTT.

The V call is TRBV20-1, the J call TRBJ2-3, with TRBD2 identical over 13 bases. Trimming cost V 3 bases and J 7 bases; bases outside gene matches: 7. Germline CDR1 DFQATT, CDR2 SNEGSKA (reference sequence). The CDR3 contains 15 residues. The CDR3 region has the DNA TGCAGTGCTAGTGCCCGGACTAGCGGGAGTTATACGCAGTATTTT. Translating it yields CSASARTSGSYTQYF.

The CDR3: CASSTWRGLSYEQYF. CDR3 nucleotide sequence: TGTGCCAGTAGCACATGGAGGGGCCTCTCCTACGAGCAGTACTTC. The V call is TRBV19, the J call TRBJ2-7, with TRBD2 as a possible D gene (6 bases). This CDR3 is built from 15 residues. Germline V gene data show CDR1 as LNHDA and CDR2 as SQIVND (reference sequence). V was shortened by 6 bases and J by 0 bases, with 15 bases between the two germline ends.

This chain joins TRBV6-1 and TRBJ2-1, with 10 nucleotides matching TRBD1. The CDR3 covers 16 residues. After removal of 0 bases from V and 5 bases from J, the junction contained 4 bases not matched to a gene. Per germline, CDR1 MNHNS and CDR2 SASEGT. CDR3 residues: CASSEAGTGVNNEQFF. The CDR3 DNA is TGTGCCAGCAGTGAAGCAGGGACAGGGGTGAACAATGAGCAGTTCTTC.

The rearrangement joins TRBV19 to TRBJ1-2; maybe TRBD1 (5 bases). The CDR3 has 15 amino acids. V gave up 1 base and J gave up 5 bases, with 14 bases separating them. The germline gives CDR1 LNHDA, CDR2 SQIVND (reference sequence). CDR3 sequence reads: CASSIVGPRMYGYTF. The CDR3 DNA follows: TGTGCCAGTAGTATAGTGGGGCCCCGGATGTATGGCTACACCTTC.

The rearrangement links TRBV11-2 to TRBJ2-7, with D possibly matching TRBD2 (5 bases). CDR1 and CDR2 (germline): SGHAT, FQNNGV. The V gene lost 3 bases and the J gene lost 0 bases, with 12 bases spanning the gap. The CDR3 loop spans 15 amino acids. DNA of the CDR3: TGTGCCAGCAGCTTTGGGCTGGGGAGCTCCTACGAGCAGTACTTC. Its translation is CASSFGLGSSYEQYF.

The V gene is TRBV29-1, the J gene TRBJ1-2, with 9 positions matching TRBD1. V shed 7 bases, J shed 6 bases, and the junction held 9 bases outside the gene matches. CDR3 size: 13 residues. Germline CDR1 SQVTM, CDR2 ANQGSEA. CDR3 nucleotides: TGCAGCGGCCGCTTCGGGACAGGGAATGGCTACACCTTC. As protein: CSGRFGTGNGYTF.

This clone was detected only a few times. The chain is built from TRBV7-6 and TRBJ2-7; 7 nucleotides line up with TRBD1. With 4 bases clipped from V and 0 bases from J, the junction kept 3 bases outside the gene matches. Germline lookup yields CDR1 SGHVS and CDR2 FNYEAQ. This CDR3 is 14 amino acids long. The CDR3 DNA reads TGTGCCAGCAGCTCCCGGGACAGCTCCTACGAGCAGTACTTC. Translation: CASSSRDSSYEQYF.

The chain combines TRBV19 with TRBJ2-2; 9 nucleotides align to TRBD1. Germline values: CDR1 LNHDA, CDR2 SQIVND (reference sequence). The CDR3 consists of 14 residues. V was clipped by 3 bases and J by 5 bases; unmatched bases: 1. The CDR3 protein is CASSIDRGTGELFF. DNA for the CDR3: TGTGCCAGTAGTATTGACAGGGGGACCGGGGAGCTGTTTTTT.

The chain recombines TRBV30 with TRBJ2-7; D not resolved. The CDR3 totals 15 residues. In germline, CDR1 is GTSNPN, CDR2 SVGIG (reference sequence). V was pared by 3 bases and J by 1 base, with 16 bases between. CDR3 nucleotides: TGTGCCTGGAGCCCTAAGAGAGGTCAGTCCTACGAGCAGTACTTC. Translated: CAWSPKRGQSYEQYF.

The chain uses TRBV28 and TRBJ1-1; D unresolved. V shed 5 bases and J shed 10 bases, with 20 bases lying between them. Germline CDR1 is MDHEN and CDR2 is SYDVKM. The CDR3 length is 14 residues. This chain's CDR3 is CASSPRARTPRAFF. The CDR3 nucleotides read TGTGCCAGCAGTCCGCGGGCGCGGACCCCGAGAGCTTTCTTT.

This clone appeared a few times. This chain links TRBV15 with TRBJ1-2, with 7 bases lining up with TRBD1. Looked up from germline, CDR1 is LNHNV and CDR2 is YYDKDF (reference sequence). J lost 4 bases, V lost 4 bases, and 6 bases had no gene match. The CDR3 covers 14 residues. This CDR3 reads CATSTLGQLYGYTF. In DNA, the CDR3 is TGTGCCACCAGCACTCTGGGACAGCTCTATGGCTACACCTTC.

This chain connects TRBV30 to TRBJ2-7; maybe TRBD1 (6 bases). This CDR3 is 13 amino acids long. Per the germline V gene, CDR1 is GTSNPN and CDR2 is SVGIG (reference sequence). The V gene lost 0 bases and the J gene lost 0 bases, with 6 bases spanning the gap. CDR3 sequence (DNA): TGTGCCTGGAGTGTACAGGGCTCCTACGAGCAGTACTTC. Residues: CAWSVQGSYEQYF.

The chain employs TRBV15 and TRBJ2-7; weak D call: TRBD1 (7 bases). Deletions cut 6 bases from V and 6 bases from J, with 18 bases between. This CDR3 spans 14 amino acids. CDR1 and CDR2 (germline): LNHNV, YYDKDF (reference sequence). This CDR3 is CATREGQRISEQYF. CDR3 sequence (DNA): TGTGCCACCAGGGAGGGACAGCGGATCAGCGAGCAGTACTTC.

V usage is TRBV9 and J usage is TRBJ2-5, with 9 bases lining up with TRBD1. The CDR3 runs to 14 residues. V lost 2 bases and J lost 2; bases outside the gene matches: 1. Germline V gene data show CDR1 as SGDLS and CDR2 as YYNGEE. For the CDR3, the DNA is TGTGCCAGCAGCGTTGACAGGGGGCAAGAGACCCAGTACTTC. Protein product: CASSVDRGQETQYF.